This TCR beta chain was sequenced for a study of blood T cell repertoires in COVID-19. Overall study context: COVID-19 samples from acute and convalescent phases originated in the United States, Italy and Spain. The cDNA or gDNA used as material had been derived from T cells, B-cell-depleted T cells, or PBMCs.

CDR3 length: 12 amino acids. V was cut by 7 bases and J by 4 bases, with 11 bases left in between. CDR1 is MDHEN and CDR2 is SYDVKM in the germline V gene. In the authors' methods: Reference gene primers were amplified, and this amplification served to estimate nucleated cell counts. This table comes from immunoSEQ multiplex PCR, and its TCRdb copy is limited to in-frame clones, with some not included. V, J and clone size derive from that table, while D and trimming were established from the DNA sequence. The sample includes about 220,000 clones, approximately 85% of them seen just once. The receptor comes from a man in his fifties or sixties who had recovered from COVID-19. The genes are TRBV28 and TRBJ2-7; tentatively, D is TRBD2 (6 bases). Sequencing was done on a sample of peripheral blood. CDR3 DNA sequence: TGTGCCAGCACCTTGGAGGGGTACGAGCAGTACTTC. This gives the protein CASTLEGYEQYF.